The sequence of this T cell receptor (beta chain) was determined in a study of identical twins. TCRdb independently ran MiXCR on the 5' RACE reads; one entry per CDR3 protein. Of roughly 1.6 million distinct CDR3 sequences in the sample, 25% to 35% are singletons; the top ten hold 0.25% to 0.3%. This clonotype was detected only a few times. Its antigen is still unknown. Each donor (without exception) was a healthy Caucasian. This CDR3 region has 14 residues. J gave up 2 bases and V 6 bases, and 4 bases lay outside the gene matches. Study observations and caveats: With monozygotic twins, out-of-frame TCR alpha sharing exceeded what models estimated.

The chain carries TRBV12-3 or TRBV12-4 and TRBJ1-5; TRBD1 aligns across 7 bases. The sequenced sample consisted of cord blood. The source of this sequence is a newborn girl in good health. Written as DNA, the CDR3 is TGTGCCAGCAGGACGGGACAGCGCAATCAGCCCCAGCATTTT. Translating it yields CASRTGQRNQPQHF.